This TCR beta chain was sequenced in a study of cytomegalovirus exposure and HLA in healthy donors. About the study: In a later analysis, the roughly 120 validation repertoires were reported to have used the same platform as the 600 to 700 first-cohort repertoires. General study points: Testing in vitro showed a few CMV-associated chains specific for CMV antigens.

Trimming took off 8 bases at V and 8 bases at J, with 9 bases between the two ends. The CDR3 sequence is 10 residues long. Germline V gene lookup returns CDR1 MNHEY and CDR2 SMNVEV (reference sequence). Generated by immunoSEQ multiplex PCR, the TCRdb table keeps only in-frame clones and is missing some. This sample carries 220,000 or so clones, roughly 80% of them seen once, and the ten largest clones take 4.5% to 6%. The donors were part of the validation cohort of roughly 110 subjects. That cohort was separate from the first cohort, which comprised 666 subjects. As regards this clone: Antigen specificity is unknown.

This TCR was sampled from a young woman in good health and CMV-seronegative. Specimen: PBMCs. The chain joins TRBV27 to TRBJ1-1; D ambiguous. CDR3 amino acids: CASPWGEAFF. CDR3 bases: TGTGCCAGCCCTTGGGGAGAAGCTTTCTTT.